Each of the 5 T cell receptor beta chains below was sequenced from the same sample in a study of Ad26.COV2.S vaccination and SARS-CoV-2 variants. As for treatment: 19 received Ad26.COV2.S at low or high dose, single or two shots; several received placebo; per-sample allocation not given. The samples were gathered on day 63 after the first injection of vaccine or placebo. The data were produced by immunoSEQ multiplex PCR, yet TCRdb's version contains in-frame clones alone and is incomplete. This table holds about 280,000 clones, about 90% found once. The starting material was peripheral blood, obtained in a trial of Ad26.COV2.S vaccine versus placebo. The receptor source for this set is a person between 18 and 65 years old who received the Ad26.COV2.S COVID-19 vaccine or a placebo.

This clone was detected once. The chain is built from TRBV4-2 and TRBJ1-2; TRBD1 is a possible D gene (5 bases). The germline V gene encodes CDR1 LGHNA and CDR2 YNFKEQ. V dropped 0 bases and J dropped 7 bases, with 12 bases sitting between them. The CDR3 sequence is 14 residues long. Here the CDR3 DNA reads TGTGCCAGCAGCCAAGAGGGTGCAGGGCTTGGCTACACCTTC. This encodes CASSQEGAGLGYTF.

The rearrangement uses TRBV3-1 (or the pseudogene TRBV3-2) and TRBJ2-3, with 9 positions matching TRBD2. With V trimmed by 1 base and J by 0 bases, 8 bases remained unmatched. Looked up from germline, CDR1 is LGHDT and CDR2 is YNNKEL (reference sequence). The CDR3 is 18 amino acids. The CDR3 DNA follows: TGTGCCAGCAGCCAAGTCCGACTAGCGGAAGATAGCACAGATACGCAGTATTTT. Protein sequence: CASSQVRLAEDSTDTQYF.

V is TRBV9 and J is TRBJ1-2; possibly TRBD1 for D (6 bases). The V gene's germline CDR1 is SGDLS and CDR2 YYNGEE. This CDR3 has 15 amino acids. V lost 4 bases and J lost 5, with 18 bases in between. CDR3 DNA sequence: TGTGCCAGCAGCCCTTCGACAGGTACGCGGTATGGCTACACCTTC. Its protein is CASSPSTGTRYGYTF.

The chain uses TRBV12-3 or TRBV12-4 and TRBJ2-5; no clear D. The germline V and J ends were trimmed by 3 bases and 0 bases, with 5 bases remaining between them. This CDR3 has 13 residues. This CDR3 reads CASSFPDQETQYF. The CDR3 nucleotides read TGTGCCAGCAGTTTTCCCGACCAAGAGACCCAGTACTTC.

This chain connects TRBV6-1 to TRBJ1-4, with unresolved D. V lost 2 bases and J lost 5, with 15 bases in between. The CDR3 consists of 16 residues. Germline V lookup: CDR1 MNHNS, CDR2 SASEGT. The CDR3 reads CASSETPRTANEKLFF. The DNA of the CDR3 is TGTGCCAGCAGTGAAACTCCTCGAACGGCGAATGAAAAACTGTTTTTT.